This T cell receptor beta chain derives from a study of cytotoxic CD8 clonotypes in ibrutinib-treated CLL (dated by TCRdb to the early 2020s). Broadly, across the study: The cohort included some 14 treatment-naive and ten to eleven relapsed/refractory patients; approximately 17 were IGHV unmutated. Partial responses were observed in about 25 patients and complete responses in 2; after a median follow-up of 68 months, remission was maintained in approximately 15 patients and progression was observed in approximately 12. The response samples were drawn at a median of roughly twelve months into treatment, with a range of roughly 6 to 36 months. On average, each sample yielded roughly 250,000 productive templates and under 95,000 productive rearrangements. Longitudinal samples were available for about 30% of the 86 trial participants. Cryopreserved peripheral blood mononuclear cells were collected before treatment, at response, and at either disease progression or sustained remission. Patients were still on ibrutinib when every remission and progressive disease sample was collected.

The goal of deep resolution MiSeq sequencing was a depth between 1 in 1 million and 1 in 200,000 T cells, and coverage averaged 10x per clonotype. TCR beta libraries were generated with the immunoSEQ hsTCRB Kit. The source study handled its data this way. ImmunoSEQ Data Assistant and ImmunoSEQ Analyzer were used for data analysis, and V, D and J genes were assigned according to IMGT definitions. Clonality, which ranges from 0 to 1, was calculated as one minus the normalized Shannon entropy of productive rearrangement frequencies. Only overrepresented clonotypes making up at least 0.05% of each patient's repertoire were included in the public clonotype analysis. Roughly 13 age-matched healthy donor repertoires from immuneACCESS were used as controls for clonality. In TCRdb, the immuneACCESS table is reduced to in-frame sequences with V and J assigned. These tables do not hold every clone; where another copy was compared, an unresolved V gene accounts for under half, and the others remain unexplained. Clone size and the V and J calls come from that table; the DNA yielded D and trimming. The sample table contains 250,000 or so clones; only one count was recorded for roughly 70% of them. The top ten clonotypes cover less than 20% of the sample.

On this clone: Which antigen it targets is not known. Per-nucleotide qualities are absent, and no much larger clonotype sits a single base away. This specimen includes other DNA sequences encoding the same CDR3.

CDR1 and CDR2 were assigned from the germline V gene as SNHLY and FYNNEI. The CDR3 covers 10 residues, taking in both the cysteine and the phenylalanine. Only CDR3 DNA remains: 30 bases, in frame from the first base. V is cut by 6 bases and J by 4 bases, and the space between the germline ends is 3 bases. Results and caveats for the whole study, not just this receptor: At baseline, clonality was higher than in age-matched healthy donors and showed a strong correlation with circulating CD8+ T-cell counts. An increase in clonality was observed at ibrutinib response, with clonality remaining stable during sustained remission and falling back toward baseline at progression. Sampling times were not matched between patients in sustained remission and patients whose disease was progressing, and lymph node repertoires were not examined. Public clonotypes were found to be uncommon and were observed to contract or remain stable during treatment; the increase in clonality was shown to reflect expansion of private clonotypes at ibrutinib response.

The label giving this sample's time point can be read as: less than 30 months on ibrutinib. For TCR beta library preparation, around 1.9 micrograms of genomic DNA were extracted from the cryopreserved PBMCs. Longitudinal blood samples from CLL patients on ibrutinib monotherapy were analyzed using high-throughput TCR beta sequencing. The patients took part in an open-label, single-center phase 2 trial of ibrutinib monotherapy. The material sequenced was PBMCs, taken after 24 months of ibrutinib treatment. This receptor was taken from a human donor with chronic lymphocytic leukemia. The V gene is TRBV2 and the J gene is TRBJ1-1, with no reliable assignment of the D segment. The sequenced DNA is TGTGCCAGCAGGGGCACTGAAGCTTTCTTT. The translation is CASRGTEAFF.